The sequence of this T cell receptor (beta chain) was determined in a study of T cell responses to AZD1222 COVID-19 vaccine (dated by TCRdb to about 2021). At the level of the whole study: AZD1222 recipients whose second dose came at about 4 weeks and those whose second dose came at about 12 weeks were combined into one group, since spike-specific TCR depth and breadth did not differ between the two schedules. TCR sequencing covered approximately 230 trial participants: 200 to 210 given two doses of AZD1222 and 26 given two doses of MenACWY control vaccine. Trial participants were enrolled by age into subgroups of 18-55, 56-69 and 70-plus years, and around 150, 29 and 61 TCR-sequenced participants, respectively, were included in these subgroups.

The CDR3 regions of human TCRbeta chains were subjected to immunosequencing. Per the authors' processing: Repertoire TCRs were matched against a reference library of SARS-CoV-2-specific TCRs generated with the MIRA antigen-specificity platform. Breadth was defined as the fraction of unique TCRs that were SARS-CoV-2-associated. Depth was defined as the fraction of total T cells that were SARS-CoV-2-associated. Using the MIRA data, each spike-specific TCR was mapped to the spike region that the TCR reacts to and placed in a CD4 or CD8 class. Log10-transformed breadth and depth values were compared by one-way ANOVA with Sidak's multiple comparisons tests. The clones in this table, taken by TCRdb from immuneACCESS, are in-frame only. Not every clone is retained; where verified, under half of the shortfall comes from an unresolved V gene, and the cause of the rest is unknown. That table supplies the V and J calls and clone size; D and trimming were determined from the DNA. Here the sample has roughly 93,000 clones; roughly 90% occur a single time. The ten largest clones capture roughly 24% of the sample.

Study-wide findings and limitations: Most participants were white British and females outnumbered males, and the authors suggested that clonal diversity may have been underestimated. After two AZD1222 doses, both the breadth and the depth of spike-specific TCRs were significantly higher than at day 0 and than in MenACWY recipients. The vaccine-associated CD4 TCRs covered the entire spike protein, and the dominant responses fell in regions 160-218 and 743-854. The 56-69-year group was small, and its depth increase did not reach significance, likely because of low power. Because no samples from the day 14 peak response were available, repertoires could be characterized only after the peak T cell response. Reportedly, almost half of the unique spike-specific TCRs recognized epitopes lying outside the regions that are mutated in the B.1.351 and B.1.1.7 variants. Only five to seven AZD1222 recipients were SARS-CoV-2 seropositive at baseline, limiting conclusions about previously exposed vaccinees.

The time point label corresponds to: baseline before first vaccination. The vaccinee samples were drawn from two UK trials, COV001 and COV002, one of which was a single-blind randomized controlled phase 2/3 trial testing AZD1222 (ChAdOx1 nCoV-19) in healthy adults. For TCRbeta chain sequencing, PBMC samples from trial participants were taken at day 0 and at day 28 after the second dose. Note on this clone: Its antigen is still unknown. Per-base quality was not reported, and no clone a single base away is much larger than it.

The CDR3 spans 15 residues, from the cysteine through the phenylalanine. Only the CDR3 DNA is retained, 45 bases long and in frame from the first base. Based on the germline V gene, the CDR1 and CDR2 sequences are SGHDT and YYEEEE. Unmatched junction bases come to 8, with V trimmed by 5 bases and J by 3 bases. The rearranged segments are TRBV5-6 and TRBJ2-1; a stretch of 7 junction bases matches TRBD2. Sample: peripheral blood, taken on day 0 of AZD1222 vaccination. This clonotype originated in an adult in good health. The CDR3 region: CASSFTSSGYNEQFF. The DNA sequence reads TGTGCCAGCAGTTTCACCTCTAGCGGCTACAATGAGCAGTTCTTC.